These 13 T cell receptor beta chains were all obtained from the same sample, sequenced in a study of shared clonotypes between healthy human individuals. CD8 cells regarded as naive lacked CD45RO, were positively chosen for CCR7, and omitted terminally differentiated effector memory CD45RA+ cells. The method was immunoSEQ multiplex PCR; TCRdb's version includes in-frame clones alone and lacks a portion of them. The sample lists about 1.9 million clones, roughly 93% occurring once. Specimen: naive CD8+ T cells from PBMCs. These receptors all come from a man between 18 and 35 years old in good health. Some clones in this sample may be carry-over from other donors' samples.

Notes on this clone: In the same sample, other DNA sequences code for this CDR3. CDR3 in DNA: TGTGCCAGCAGTTACTCAGGACAGGGGAGCTACGAGCAGTACTTC. This codes for CASSYSGQGSYEQYF. This chain uses TRBV6-5 with TRBJ2-7; 9 positions agree with TRBD1. Looked up from germline, CDR1 is MNHEY and CDR2 is SVGAGI. With V trimmed by 0 bases and J by 3 bases, 3 bases remained unmatched. This CDR3 has 15 amino acids.

With respect to this clone: Other DNA sequences in the sample encode the same CDR3. The chain couples TRBV4-1 to TRBJ1-1, with D maybe TRBD1 (5 bases). V lost 2 bases and J lost 4, with 11 bases in between. Germline V gives CDR1 MGHRA, CDR2 YSYEKL. The CDR3 has 14 residues. CDR3 sequence reads: CASSQRGGGTEAFF. As DNA, the CDR3 is TGCGCCAGCAGCCAACGAGGCGGGGGCACTGAAGCTTTCTTT.

Regarding this clone: Other DNA variants within this sample encode the same CDR3. The chain combines TRBV7-9 with TRBJ1-2; D uncertain. CDR1 SEHNR and CDR2 FQNEAQ come from the germline V gene (reference sequence). The germline V and J ends were trimmed by 5 bases and 2 bases, with 6 bases remaining between them. The CDR3 is 12 amino acids. CDR3 protein: CASSADNYGYTF. DNA of the CDR3: TGTGCCAGCAGCGCGGACAACTATGGCTACACCTTC. Using reference TRBV7-9 and TRBJ1-2 for the parts outside the CDR3, the full variable domain is DTGVSQNPRHKITKRGQNVTFRCDPISEHNRLYWYRQTLGQGPEFLTYFQNEAQLEKSRLLSDRFSAERPKGSFSTLEIQRTEQGDSAMYLCASSADNYGYTFGSGTRLTVV.

The chain carries TRBV4-2 and TRBJ2-7, with a tentative D call TRBD2 (6 bases). The CDR3 loop spans 14 amino acids. V was trimmed by 1 base and J by 3 bases, leaving 10 bases between them. CDR1 is LGHNA and CDR2 is YNFKEQ in the germline V gene. In DNA form, the CDR3 reads TGTGCCAGCAGCCAAGCCGGGGAGGACTACGAGCAGTACTTC. It specifies CASSQAGEDYEQYF.

The chain joins TRBV15 to TRBJ1-4; 7 nucleotides match TRBD1. CDR3 length: 14 residues. Germline V lookup: CDR1 LNHNV, CDR2 YYDKDF (reference sequence). With 1 base clipped from V and 6 bases from J, the junction kept 2 bases outside the gene matches. CDR3 in amino acids: CATSRGGTDEKLFF. For the CDR3, the DNA is TGTGCCACCAGCAGAGGAGGGACAGATGAAAAACTGTTTTTT.

This chain links TRBV10-3 with TRBJ2-7, with D possibly TRBD1 on 6 matching bases. From germline, CDR1 is ENHRY and CDR2 SYGVKD. The V and J ends lost 5 bases and 4 bases respectively, with 12 bases between them. CDR3 size: 13 residues. CDR3 sequence (DNA): TGTGCCATCAGTAGTCTGGGGGCGTACGAGCAGTACTTC. This gives the protein CAISSLGAYEQYF.

The chain carries TRBV18 and TRBJ2-7, with D possibly matching TRBD2 (5 bases). The CDR3 totals 12 residues. CDR1 is KGHSH and CDR2 is LQKENI in the germline V gene. Deletions cut 0 bases from V and 7 bases from J, with 7 bases between. This CDR3 reads CASSPPGVEQYF. CDR3 bases: TGTGCCAGCTCACCACCCGGGGTAGAGCAGTACTTC.

This rearrangement joins TRBV9 to TRBJ2-2; maybe TRBD2 (5 bases). From germline, CDR1 is SGDLS and CDR2 YYNGEE. V lost 1 base and J 4 bases, leaving 17 bases between the germline ends. The CDR3 is 17 residues long. CDR3 bases: TGTGCCAGCAGCGTATTGTCCGCGGTCCGGGGCACCGGGGAGCTGTTTTTT. It specifies CASSVLSAVRGTGELFF. Supplemented by reference TRBV9 and TRBJ2-2, the full variable domain reads DSGVTQTPKHLITATGQRVTLRCSPRSGDLSVYWYQQSLDQGLQFLIQYYNGEERAKGNILERFSAQQFPDLHSELNLSSLELGDSALYFCASSVLSAVRGTGELFFGEGSRLTVL.

The J gene is TRBJ2-1, the V gene TRBV10-3; 10 bases match TRBD2. CDR1 and CDR2 (germline): ENHRY, SYGVKD. J was trimmed by 10 bases and V by 5 bases; bases with no gene match: 2. The CDR3 contains 12 residues. CDR3 loop: CAISSGRGEQFF. In DNA, the CDR3 is TGTGCCATCAGTAGCGGGAGGGGCGAGCAGTTCTTC.

Concerning this clone: Other DNA sequences in the same sample also yield this CDR3. This rearrangement joins TRBV2 to TRBJ2-7; perhaps TRBD1 as D (5 bases). From germline, CDR1 is SNHLY and CDR2 FYNNEI. The CDR3 is made up of 13 amino acids. V lost 7 bases to trimming and J lost 1 base, with 11 bases between them. The CDR3 reads CASMGRGSYEQYF. As DNA, the CDR3 is TGTGCCAGCATGGGTAGGGGATCCTACGAGCAGTACTTC.

The chain couples TRBV7-9 to TRBJ2-5; 9 nucleotides match TRBD1. Germline-derived CDR1 and CDR2 are SEHNR and FQNEAQ (reference sequence). V trimming: 4 bases; J trimming: 5 bases; junction bases outside the gene matches: 11. CDR3 size: 16 residues. Here the CDR3 reads CASSYSGTGRLETQYF. CDR3 DNA: TGTGCCAGCAGCTACTCCGGGACAGGGAGGCTTGAGACCCAGTACTTC.

The DNA of the CDR3 is TGTGCCAGCTCACCTAGGGACAGGGAATTTGAGCAGTTCTTC. Amino acids: CASSPRDREFEQFF. This sequence joins TRBV18 and TRBJ2-1; 9 bases are a match to TRBD1. The CDR3 has 14 amino acids. The ends lost 3 bases at V and 9 bases at J; junction bases unmatched: 6. The germline V gene encodes CDR1 KGHSH and CDR2 LQKENI.

This clone was found once. In the same sample, other DNA sequences code for this CDR3. The chain has TRBV27 and TRBJ2-7; D might be TRBD2 (6 bases). With 0 bases removed from V and 4 bases from J, the gap between germline ends came to 10 bases. The germline gives CDR1 MNHEY, CDR2 SMNVEV (reference sequence). The CDR3 covers 14 residues. CDR3 amino acids: CASSLSTSGYEQYF. For the CDR3, the DNA is TGTGCCAGCAGTTTATCGACTAGTGGGTACGAGCAGTACTTC.